This entry concerns a single T cell receptor (beta chain). TCRdb's table, derived via immunoSEQ multiplex PCR, lists solely in-frame clones and lacks some. The sample lists 100,000 to 120,000 clones; about 80% were seen once. Germline V CDR1 and CDR2: MGHRA, YSYEKL. The germline V and J ends were trimmed by 1 base and 5 bases, with 2 bases remaining between them. This CDR3 is 12 amino acids long. The record originates from a study of blood T cell repertoires in COVID-19. Sequencing input: peripheral blood. This receptor was identified in a woman aged 40 to 49 with acute or convalescent COVID-19. This chain joins TRBV4-1 and TRBJ2-2; no reliable D call. CDR3 nucleotides: TGCGCCAGCAGCCAAGTAACCGGGGAGCTGTTTTTT. It specifies CASSQVTGELFF.